Listed here are 12 T cell receptor beta chains from one sample, sequenced in a study of T cell responses to AZD1222 COVID-19 vaccine. Repertoires were generated with immunoSEQ multiplex PCR, while TCRdb's copy carries only in-frame clones and drops some. The sample has 120,000 to 150,000 clones, about nine tenths seen once. The specimen was peripheral blood, collected 28 days after the second AZD1222 dose. The receptors were sampled from an adult who received the AZD1222 COVID-19 vaccine.

The chain is built from TRBV19 and TRBJ2-2; tentatively, D is TRBD2 (5 bases). The CDR3 has 16 residues. V lost 6 bases, J lost 6 bases, and 20 bases lay in between. The germline CDR1 and CDR2 sequences are LNHDA and SQIVND (reference sequence). CDR3 sequence (DNA): TGTGCCAGTAGCCCCCCGAGTGAGGTCGGGGCCGGGGAGCTGTTTTTT. Its protein is CASSPPSEVGAGELFF.

The V and J genes are TRBV4-1 and TRBJ2-7; TRBD2 matches at 7 bases. Per the germline V gene, CDR1 is MGHRA and CDR2 is YSYEKL. The J segment lost 5 bases and the V segment lost 0 bases, leaving 10 bases of the junction unmatched. This CDR3 is 16 amino acids long. The CDR3 is CASSQEGRAGRNEQYF. The CDR3 coding sequence is TGCGCCAGCAGCCAAGAAGGGCGCGCCGGGAGGAACGAGCAGTACTTC.

The chain links TRBV7-9 to TRBJ1-1; D not certain. The ends were cut back, 2 bases at V and 1 base at J, with 11 bases in the middle. This CDR3 is built from 15 residues. Germline V gives CDR1 SEHNR, CDR2 FQNEAQ (reference sequence). This CDR3 is CASSLWTEGNTEAFF. The CDR3 DNA reads as TGTGCCAGCAGCTTATGGACGGAGGGGAACACTGAAGCTTTCTTT.

This clone came up a few times. This chain connects TRBV9 to TRBJ1-1; perhaps TRBD1 as D (5 bases). CDR3 length: 15 amino acids. V gave up 3 bases and J gave up 4 bases, with 16 bases separating them. The V gene's germline CDR1 is SGDLS and CDR2 YYNGEE. In nucleotides, the CDR3 is TGTGCCAGCAGCGAGTTGCAGGGTCGTTTCACTGAAGCTTTCTTT. Its translation is CASSELQGRFTEAFF.

The chain combines TRBV5-1 with TRBJ2-5; 9 bases agree with TRBD1. Losses at the gene ends were 0 bases for V and 5 bases for J; bases not matched to a gene: 8. From germline, CDR1 is SGHRS and CDR2 YFSETQ. The CDR3 extends over 16 amino acids. CDR3 bases: TGCGCCAGCAGCTTGGTTCCGACAGGGGGTGGGGAGACCCAGTACTTC. Its translation is CASSLVPTGGGETQYF.

About this clone itself: At the DNA level, this CDR3 is encoded by other sequences in the same sample as well. J is TRBJ2-5 and V is TRBV5-1, with D perhaps being TRBD1 or TRBD2 (6 bases each). With 0 bases removed from V and 4 bases from J, the gap between germline ends came to 10 bases. Looked up from germline, CDR1 is SGHRS and CDR2 is YFSETQ. CDR3 length: 14 amino acids. CDR3 nucleotides: TGCGCCAGCAGCTTGGAGGGGGGTGGAGAGACCCAGTACTTC. Its translation is CASSLEGGGETQYF.

This clone came up once. The gene calls are TRBV5-1 and TRBJ1-1; no clear D gene. The germline gives CDR1 SGHRS, CDR2 YFSETQ. V dropped 3 bases and J dropped 11 bases, with 20 bases sitting between them. This CDR3 is 14 amino acids long. The CDR3 sequence is CASSSNGRADRAFF. CDR3 in DNA: TGCGCCAGCAGCTCCAATGGACGGGCGGATCGGGCTTTCTTT.

The chain carries TRBV27 and TRBJ2-7; TRBD1 might be the D (6 bases). CDR1 is MNHEY and CDR2 is SMNVEV in the germline V gene (reference sequence). The V end was cut by 5 bases, the J end by 3 bases, with 11 bases between. The CDR3 is 13 amino acids. This CDR3 is CASSIGQYYEQYF. CDR3 DNA: TGTGCCAGCAGTATTGGACAGTACTACGAGCAGTACTTC.

The rearrangement uses TRBV19 and TRBJ1-2, with 7 bases identical to TRBD1. Germline values: CDR1 LNHDA, CDR2 SQIVND (reference sequence). With 4 bases clipped from V and 5 bases from J, the junction kept 4 bases outside the gene matches. The CDR3 has 13 residues. The CDR3, as DNA: TGTGCCAGTAGTAAACAGGGGAGGTATGGCTACACCTTC. Encoded protein: CASSKQGRYGYTF. Variable domain in full (rest from reference TRBV19 and TRBJ1-2): DGGITQSPKYLFRKEGQNVTLSCEQNLNHDAMYWYRQDPGQGLRLIYYSQIVNDFQKGDIAEGYSVSREKKESFPLTVTSAQKNPTAFYLCASSKQGRYGYTFGSGTRLTVV.

CDR3 amino acids: CASSHGNTIYF. CDR3 in DNA: TGTGCCAGCAGCCATGGAAACACCATATATTTT. This chain connects TRBV3-1 (or the pseudogene TRBV3-2) to TRBJ1-3; D unclear. The CDR3 loop spans 11 amino acids. Trimming removed 3 bases at V and 3 bases at J, with 0 bases between. CDR1 is LGHDT, CDR2 YNNKEL, per germline (reference sequence).

V usage is TRBV18 and J usage is TRBJ1-2, with 7 bases identical to TRBD1. Germline values: CDR1 KGHSH, CDR2 LQKENI. Trimming cost V 3 bases and J 8 bases; bases outside gene matches: 15. This CDR3 region has 16 residues. CDR3 in amino acids: CASSPLPPGQREGYTF. The CDR3 bases are TGTGCCAGCTCACCTCTACCACCGGGACAGAGGGAGGGCTACACCTTC.

The chain employs TRBV2 and TRBJ1-2; D remains unclear. With 8 bases removed from V and 6 bases from J, the gap between germline ends came to 4 bases. CDR1 and CDR2 (germline): SNHLY, FYNNEI. The CDR3 is 9 residues long. The CDR3 coding sequence is TGTGCCAGCGAGGATGGCTACACCTTC. Translating it yields CASEDGYTF.